A selection of T cell receptor beta chains follows, all from one sample in a study of T cell responses to AZD1222 COVID-19 vaccine. Clones were sequenced by immunoSEQ multiplex PCR, and TCRdb holds only the in-frame ones, with some missing. The repertoire has 130,000 or so clones, 90% to 95% of them found once; the top ten carry about 1.9%. The specimen comprised peripheral blood, sampled on day 0 of AZD1222 vaccination. The receptors stem from an adult in good health. CDR3s include the opening cysteine and the closing phenylalanine or tryptophan. Fields, in order: D gene, clone size, V gene, J gene, CDR3 DNA, CDR3 protein. A D gene is named only where the DNA matches it firmly. Clone size is given for some rows only: seen once, a few or many times, or a class if the clone is expanded.

>-|-|TRBV19|TRBJ2-1
TGTGCCAGTAGTACCGACAAGGGCCCGTACAATGAGCAGTTCTTC
CASSTDKGPYNEQFF
>-|-|TRBV7-3|TRBJ1-1
TGTGCCAGCAGTTACGACAGTTACACTGAAGCTTTCTTT
CASSYDSYTEAFF
>-|-|TRBV2|TRBJ1-1
TGTGCCAGCAGCCAGGATTTGAACACTGAAGCTTTCTTT
CASSQDLNTEAFF
>TRBD2|-|TRBV5-1|TRBJ2-7
TGCGCCAGCAGCCAGACTAGCGGGGCAGACTACGAGCAGTACTTC
CASSQTSGADYEQYF
>-|few|TRBV7-9|TRBJ2-3
TGTGCCAGCAGCTTAGATCTCGATACGCAGTATTTT
CASSLDLDTQYF
>TRBD1|-|TRBV7-8|TRBJ1-5
TGTGCCAGCAGCTTAGATTATCGAAACAGGGGGTCAAATCAGCCCCAGCATTTT
CASSLDYRNRGSNQPQHF
>TRBD1|-|TRBV29-1|TRBJ1-2
TGCAGCGCTACAGGGGGAAGGGGGTATGGCTACACCTTC
CSATGGRGYGYTF
>TRBD1|-|TRBV6-5|TRBJ1-1
TGTGCCAGCAGCCGCGGGACAGACACTGAAGCTTTCTTT
CASSRGTDTEAFF
>-|-|TRBV7-8|TRBJ1-3
TGTGCCAGCAGCCCCCTTGGGGCTGGAAACACCATATATTTT
CASSPLGAGNTIYF
>-|-|TRBV6-5|TRBJ1-2
TGTGCCAGCAGGATCTGGGGGGGGGACTATGGCTACACCTTC
CASRIWGGDYGYTF
>-|-|TRBV30|TRBJ1-5
TGTGCCTGGAGTTTCCGCGGTCAGCCCCAGCATTTT
CAWSFRGQPQHF
>-|once|TRBV5-1|TRBJ1-2
TGCGCCAGCAGCTTGTCAAGCCAGAACTATGGCTACACCTTC
CASSLSSQNYGYTF
>TRBD2|few|TRBV24-1|TRBJ2-1
TGTGCCACCAGTGATATTAGCGGGGGGACCGATGAGCAGTTCTTC
CATSDISGGTDEQFF
>-|-|TRBV18|TRBJ2-3
TGTGCCAGCTCACCACCGGGCTACACAGATACGCAGTATTTT
CASSPPGYTDTQYF
>-|-|TRBV9|TRBJ2-3
TGTGCCAGCAGCGTAGCAGCGAGCACAGATACGCAGTATTTT
CASSVAASTDTQYF
>-|few|TRBV4-2|TRBJ2-3
TGTGCCAGCAGCCTAGACTCGGGACTCTCCACAGATACGCAGTATTTT
CASSLDSGLSTDTQYF
>-|-|TRBV4-1|TRBJ2-7
TGCGCCAGCAGCCAAGCCGGGGCGGGGAGAGGCTACGAGCAGTACTTC
CASSQAGAGRGYEQYF
>-|-|TRBV5-1|TRBJ2-1
TGCGCCAGCAGCTTGGACCGGTTTAGCTCCTACAATGAGCAGTTCTTC
CASSLDRFSSYNEQFF
>-|-|TRBV10-3|TRBJ1-5
TGTGCCATCAGCGACAGGAATGGCAATCAGCCCCAGCATTTT
CAISDRNGNQPQHF
>-|few|TRBV4-3|TRBJ1-2
TGCGCCAGCAGCCCGCTAACATGGGGGGCGGGGGGCTACACCTTC
CASSPLTWGAGGYTF
>TRBD2|-|TRBV10-3|TRBJ2-1
TGTGCCATCAGTGGGACTAGCGGGTCATCCTACAATGAGCAGTTCTTC
CAISGTSGSSYNEQFF
>-|-|TRBV7-2|TRBJ1-2
TGTGCCAGCAGCTTAATTGGTACAGTCTTGGAGTATGGCTACACCTTC
CASSLIGTVLEYGYTF
>-|-|TRBV11-1|TRBJ2-5
TGTGCCAGCAGCGACCAAGAGACCCAGTACTTC
CASSDQETQYF
>TRBD2|-|TRBV6-6|TRBJ2-3
TGTGCCAGCAGCCCGCCACTAGCGTTCGGCCCAGATACGCAGTATTTT
CASSPPLAFGPDTQYF